Detailed here is one T cell receptor beta chain. Its antigen is currently unknown. This sample was taken from a study of T cell responses to AZD1222 COVID-19 vaccine. Study observations and caveats: Only a handful of AZD1222 recipients, more than five in all, had baseline seropositivity. The study sampled repertoires only after the peak T cell response. Clonal diversity may have been underestimated, and the donors were mostly white British, with more females than males. Spike-specific TCR breadth rose after two AZD1222 doses, and depth rose as well.

This CDR3 region has 15 residues. V shed 3 bases and J shed 2 bases, with 11 bases lying between them. Per germline, CDR1 LNHDA and CDR2 SQIVND (reference sequence). The method was immunoSEQ multiplex PCR; TCRdb's version includes in-frame clones alone and lacks a portion of them. Found here are 40,000 to 55,000 clones, 80% to 90% of them singletons; the top ten hold less than 9%. The chain has TRBV19 and TRBJ2-1; a weak D match, TRBD2 (5 bases). Source: peripheral blood, taken 28 days after the second AZD1222 dose. This TCR was sampled from an adult who received the AZD1222 COVID-19 vaccine. This chain's CDR3 is CASSILALAYNEQFF. For the CDR3, the DNA is TGTGCCAGTAGTATTCTAGCTCTTGCCTACAATGAGCAGTTCTTC.